This T cell receptor (beta chain) came from a study of immune heterogeneity within non-small cell lung tumors. Study-level results: Individual patients showed largely nonoverlapping sets of high-frequency T-cell receptor beta clonotypes.

Remarks on this clonotype: Its antigen is unknown.

Multiplex PCR (32 V and 13 J primers) was used to amplify the TCR beta CDR3. TCRdb redid the calling of the multiplex PCR reads with MiXCR, one entry per CDR3 protein. The sample has 10,000 to 11,000 distinct CDR3 sequences; about 20% are singletons. Per germline, CDR1 GTSNPN and CDR2 SVGIG (reference sequence). V was cut by 8 bases and J by 3 bases, with 11 bases left in between. The CDR3 extends over 13 amino acids. The template for each sample was 600 ng of genomic DNA, which had been extracted from bulk tumor tissue. Taken during surgery, several biopsies per primary tumor were spaced as far apart as possible within the tumor mass. Surgery that was curative in intent was performed on patients with untreated, newly diagnosed non-small cell lung cancer. The donors had newly diagnosed non-small cell lung cancer and underwent surgery intended to cure it.

J is TRBJ1-6 and V is TRBV30; D is undetermined. The specimen was lung tumor tissue. The source of this sequence is a man aged 60-69 years with non-small cell lung cancer. This CDR3 reads CAGTENYNSPLHF. The CDR3 DNA follows: TGTGCCGGCACAGAGAACTATAATTCACCCCTCCACTTT.